This T cell receptor beta chain comes out of a study of PD-1 blockade in classical Hodgkin lymphoma. About the study: Patients were dosed intravenously with nivolumab at 3 mg/kg every 2 weeks. Overall study findings and caveats: Newly diagnosed patients reportedly had lower baseline TCR diversity than healthy donors. Unlike CD8+ TCR diversity, which did not rise significantly by C4D1, CD4+ TCR diversity did. Newly diagnosed and completely responding patients shared comparable baseline diversity.

Patients all relapsed after autologous stem cell transplantation, and there was variation in brentuximab vedotin exposure. Notes on this clone: Its antigen is unknown.

Germline CDR1 and CDR2: MNHNS and SASEGT. CDR3 length equals 13 residues. V was shortened by 4 bases and J by 2 bases, with 9 bases between the two germline ends. The data were produced by immunoSEQ multiplex PCR, yet TCRdb's version contains in-frame clones alone and is incomplete. The table lists about 17,000 clones, approximately 60% of them singletons. Material: peripheral blood mononuclear cells (PBMCs), obtained before the second cycle of nivolumab. The rearrangement links TRBV6-1 to TRBJ2-7; D may be TRBD1 (5 bases). The sequence derives from a human donor with classical Hodgkin lymphoma. CDR3 sequence (DNA): TGTGCCAGCAGTGTAGTAGGGGCCTACGAGCAGTACTTC. The encoded protein is CASSVVGAYEQYF.